One sample yielded the 18 T cell receptor beta chains listed below, sequenced in a study of early T cells in non-severe SARS-CoV-2 infection. Via MiXCR, TCRdb re-called the 5' RACE reads, giving one row per CDR3 protein. The table has approximately 73,000 distinct CDR3 sequences, approximately 10% seen once. The sequencing input was whole blood. These receptor sequences come from an adult who was a healthcare worker with PCR-confirmed SARS-CoV-2 infection or an uninfected control (not recorded which).

This clonotype was observed many times. V and J are TRBV7-9 and TRBJ1-1; 7 bases are shared with TRBD1. This CDR3 has 17 residues. Germline V CDR1 and CDR2: SEHNR, FQNEAQ (reference sequence). With V trimmed by 5 bases and J by 3 bases, 15 bases remained unmatched. The CDR3 reads CASSPGQALQADTEAFF. Written as DNA, the CDR3 is TGTGCCAGCAGCCCCGGACAGGCGCTCCAGGCAGACACTGAAGCTTTCTTT.

Many counts were recorded for this clonotype. V is TRBV7-3 and J is TRBJ2-1; D possibly matches TRBD1 or TRBD2 (6 bases each). The germline V and J ends were trimmed by 5 bases and 5 bases, with 10 bases remaining between them. Germline V gives CDR1 SGHTA, CDR2 FQGTGA. This CDR3 has 13 amino acids. The CDR3 nucleotides are TGTGCCAGCAGCGGGGGGCCCCACAATGAGCAGTTCTTC. Its translation: CASSGGPHNEQFF. Full variable domain (missing parts from reference TRBV7-3 and TRBJ2-1): GAGVSQTPSNKVTEKGKYVELRCDPISGHTALYWYRQSLGQGPEFLIYFQGTGAADDSGLPNDRFFAVRPEGSVSTLKIQRTERGDSAVYLCASSGGPHNEQFFGPGTRLTVL.

This chain uses TRBV19 with TRBJ2-1; possibly TRBD1 for D (5 bases). CDR3 length: 13 amino acids. V was pared by 4 bases and J by 4 bases, with 8 bases between. CDR1 is LNHDA, CDR2 SQIVND, per germline (reference sequence). This chain's CDR3 is CASSTDTYNEQFF. The CDR3 DNA reads TGTGCCAGTAGTACGGACACGTACAATGAGCAGTTCTTC.

There are a few counts of this clonotype. The V gene is TRBV5-1, the J gene TRBJ2-7, with TRBD1 identical over 9 bases. J was trimmed by 3 bases and V by 3 bases; bases with no gene match: 7. The germline V gene encodes CDR1 SGHRS and CDR2 YFSETQ. CDR3 length: 15 residues. This chain's CDR3 is CASSSPGQGLYEQYF. For the CDR3, the DNA is TGCGCCAGCAGCTCTCCGGGACAGGGACTCTACGAGCAGTACTTC.

The table lists this clonotype with many counts. The V and J genes are TRBV12-3 or TRBV12-4 and TRBJ2-7; D uncertain. V was trimmed by 2 bases and J by 3 bases, leaving 14 bases between them. The CDR3 extends over 15 amino acids. In DNA, the CDR3 is TGTGCCAGCAGTTTAAGTAGCAGCTCCTTCTACGAGCAGTACTTC. Amino acids: CASSLSSSSFYEQYF.

This clonotype was seen ten or more times. The chain carries TRBV12-5 and TRBJ1-5, with TRBD1 as a possible D gene (5 bases). The CDR3 extends over 14 amino acids. V shed 5 bases and J shed 2 bases, with 10 bases lying between them. Germline V lookup: CDR1 LGHNT, CDR2 FRNRAP. The CDR3 loop reads CASGRGVGNQPQHF. As DNA, the CDR3 is TGTGCTAGTGGTCGAGGGGTTGGCAATCAGCCCCAGCATTTT.

This clonotype was recorded a few times. This chain links TRBV4-1 with TRBJ2-5, with 7 positions matching TRBD2. Germline CDR1 MGHRA, CDR2 YSYEKL. V trimming: 1 base; J trimming: 7 bases; junction bases outside the gene matches: 18. CDR3 length: 18 amino acids. The CDR3 nucleotides are TGCGCCAGCAGCCAAGTCGCACCTGCTACTAGCGCGACTGGGACCCAGTACTTC. The encoded protein is CASSQVAPATSATGTQYF.

This clonotype was detected a few times. This sequence joins TRBV7-8 and TRBJ1-5; TRBD1 matches at 7 bases. V gave up 7 bases and J gave up 2 bases; unmatched junction bases: 5. The CDR3 spans 14 residues. Per the germline V gene, CDR1 is SGHVS and CDR2 is FQNEAQ. This CDR3 is CASTIGQGNQPQHF. CDR3 bases: TGTGCCAGCACCATCGGACAGGGCAATCAGCCCCAGCATTTT.

The sample holds many counts of this clonotype. This sequence joins TRBV6-6 and TRBJ2-7; 14 positions match TRBD2. V gave up 6 bases and J gave up 3 bases; unmatched junction bases: 1. The CDR3 contains 14 residues. CDR1 MNHNY and CDR2 SVGAGI come from the germline V gene (reference sequence). The CDR3 is CASSGTSGGYEQYF. CDR3 bases: TGTGCCAGCAGCGGGACTAGCGGGGGCTACGAGCAGTACTTC.

V and J are TRBV19 and TRBJ1-2; 8 bases are a match to TRBD1. This CDR3 has 16 amino acids. Germline CDR1 reads LNHDA; CDR2 reads SQIVND (reference sequence). After removal of 4 bases from V and 0 bases from J, the junction contained 7 bases not matched to a gene. CDR3 loop: CASSRGGQAANYGYTF. The CDR3 DNA reads as TGTGCCAGTAGTAGGGGGGGACAGGCTGCTAACTATGGCTACACCTTC.

J is TRBJ1-4 and V is TRBV29-1; D remains unclear. The ends were cut back, 7 bases at V and 3 bases at J, with 3 bases in the middle. CDR1 SQVTM and CDR2 ANQGSEA come from the germline V gene. The CDR3 is made up of 10 amino acids. CDR3 nucleotides: TGCAGCGCCGCTAATGAAAAACTGTTTTTT. Translated, it gives CSAANEKLFF.

V gene TRBV2 combines with J gene TRBJ2-7; perhaps TRBD2 as D (7 bases). Germline V gene sequence: CDR1 SNHLY, CDR2 FYNNEI. The V and J ends lost 8 bases and 2 bases respectively, with 13 bases between them. The CDR3 loop spans 13 amino acids. CDR3 region: CASSRGGAYEQYF. The DNA of the CDR3 is TGTGCCAGCTCAAGAGGGGGGGCCTACGAGCAGTACTTC. The full variable domain, its missing parts supplied by reference TRBV2 and TRBJ2-7, is EPEVTQTPSHQVTQMGQEVILRCVPISNHLYFYWYRQILGQKVEFLVSFYNNEISEKSEIFDDQFSVERPDGSNFTLKIRSTKLEDSAMYFCASSRGGAYEQYFGPGTRLTVT.

The V and J genes are TRBV7-7 and TRBJ2-1; D is uncertain. Germline CDR1 reads SSHAT; CDR2 reads FNYEAQ (reference sequence). Trimming pared 4 bases from V and 9 bases from J, leaving 13 bases between. The length of the CDR3 is 13 residues. The CDR3 sequence is CASSSDIGTEQFF. The CDR3, as DNA: TGTGCCAGCAGCTCAGACATCGGTACTGAGCAGTTCTTC.

This clonotype was detected only a few times. This rearrangement joins TRBV9 to TRBJ2-1, with 8 bases that match TRBD1. The germline CDR1 and CDR2 sequences are SGDLS and YYNGEE. J was trimmed by 7 bases and V by 2 bases; bases with no gene match: 5. This CDR3 spans 14 amino acids. Here the CDR3 DNA reads TGTGCCAGCAGCGTGCAGGGGGCGAGAAATGAGCAGTTCTTC. Its translation is CASSVQGARNEQFF.

The chain combines TRBV10-1 with TRBJ2-3; D is unresolved. V lost 4 bases and J lost 7, with 9 bases in between. Germline-derived CDR1 and CDR2 are WNHNN and SYGVQD (reference sequence). The CDR3 extends over 12 amino acids. The CDR3 here is CASSADLNTQYF. CDR3 nucleotide sequence: TGCGCCAGCAGTGCCGACCTAAATACGCAGTATTTT.

This clonotype has a handful of counts. V usage is TRBV4-1 and J usage is TRBJ2-7; D could derive from TRBD1 or TRBD2 (5 bases each). Trimming cost V 1 base and J 6 bases, with 16 bases left between them. Germline V gene lookup returns CDR1 MGHRA and CDR2 YSYEKL. This CDR3 comprises 15 residues. CDR3 in DNA: TGCGCCAGCAGCCAAGTTCGGGACGTGACCACCGAGCAGTACTTC. Its protein product is CASSQVRDVTTEQYF.

This rearrangement joins TRBV25-1 to TRBJ2-3; 10 nucleotides line up with TRBD1. Germline V gene sequence: CDR1 MGHDK, CDR2 SYGVNS. CDR3 size: 15 residues. V lost 5 bases and J lost 2; bases outside the gene matches: 4. CDR3 in DNA: TGTGCCAGCAGTTTGACAGGGGGCTCCACAGATACGCAGTATTTT. Translation: CASSLTGGSTDTQYF.

The genes are TRBV2 and TRBJ2-2; TRBD2 matches 8 bases. Trimming took 4 bases from V and 1 from J; bases not matched to a gene: 11. Germline lookup yields CDR1 SNHLY and CDR2 FYNNEI. The CDR3 has 18 residues. The CDR3 spells CASSGQAGAILNTGELFF. CDR3 DNA: TGTGCCAGCAGTGGACAAGCGGGGGCCATTCTGAACACCGGGGAGCTGTTTTTT.